The sequence of this T cell receptor (beta chain) was determined in a study of blood T cell repertoires in COVID-19 (dated by TCRdb to about 2020). Background for the entire study: Collaborator samples came from the United States, Italy and Spain and covered acute and convalescent phases of COVID-19. Samples were obtained from the ongoing ImmuneRACE study (first 160 participants) and from over a thousand subjects provided by 6 global collaborators. A de-identified subject ID, COVID-19 status, age in years and sex were almost always included in the sample metadata. A freely available public database, intended as a resource for researchers studying the immune response to SARS-CoV-2, is where the repertoires were released. The material from the prospective study consisted of cDNA or gDNA derived from T cells, B-cell-depleted T cells, or PBMCs. Deeply sampled blood TCRbeta repertoires from subjects exposed to, actively infected with, or recovered from COVID-19 were included in the dataset. Where available, HLA class I and class II types were obtained from metadata supplied by the sample provider rather than from assay-based typing. Paper-wide results and their limitations: The quantity of clinical and demographic metadata differed by source and by participant and was supplied without curation.

The immunoSEQ Assay, a bias-controlled multiplex PCR, was used to amplify TCRbeta CDR3 regions from genomic DNA. The published analysis was carried out like this. Within the assay, amplification of reference gene primers was used to estimate how many nucleated cells each sample contained. To quantify the absolute abundance of each unique TCRbeta CDR3 rearrangement, sequence reads were collapsed and filtered. For each sample, productive Simpson clonality was calculated as the square root of Simpson's diversity index across productive rearrangements. TCRdb retrieved this table from immuneACCESS and kept in-frame rearrangements only. Not all clones are present; in checked studies, unresolved V genes account for under half, and no reason is known for the remainder. For V, J and clone size, that table is used; D and trimming come from the DNA. Recorded for this sample are over 95,000 clones; roughly 85% of them occurred a single time. The ten biggest clones cover about 13% of the sample.

Each collaborating institution followed its own protocols to collect whole blood in K2EDTA tubes. For TCRbeta analysis, collaborators shipped samples as frozen whole blood, isolated PBMCs, or DNA extracted from either of those sample types. On this clone itself: The antigen it recognizes is unknown. There are no base qualities to consult, and no much larger clone falls within one base.

This sequence was found in a human donor in a cohort sampled during active COVID-19. The sequencing sample was made of peripheral blood.

The CDR3 here reads CASSRTSGGELFF. In nucleotides, the sequence is TGTGCCAGCAGCAGGACTAGCGGGGGGGAGCTGTTTTTT. The sequence links TRBV9 to TRBJ2-2, with 11 junctional bases fitting TRBD2. CDR1 and CDR2 are drawn from the germline V gene: SGDLS, YYNGEE. Its CDR3 holds 13 amino acids, cysteine through phenylalanine. The CDR3 DNA has 39 bases and is translated from base 1. V loses 4 bases at its end and J loses 8 bases; junction bases beyond the gene matches: 1.